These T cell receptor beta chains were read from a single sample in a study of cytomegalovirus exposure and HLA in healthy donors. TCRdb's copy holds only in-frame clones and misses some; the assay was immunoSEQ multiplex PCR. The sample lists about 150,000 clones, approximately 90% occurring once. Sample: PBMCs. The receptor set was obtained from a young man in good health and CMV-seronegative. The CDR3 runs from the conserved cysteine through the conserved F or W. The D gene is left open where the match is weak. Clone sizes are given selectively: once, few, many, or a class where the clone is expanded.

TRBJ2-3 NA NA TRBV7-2 TGTGCCAGCAGCCTCCCTAGCACAGATACGCAGTATTTT CASSLPSTDTQYF
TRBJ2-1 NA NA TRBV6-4 TGTGCCAGCGCCGCGACCGGAGCCTACAATGAGCAGTTCTTC CASAATGAYNEQFF
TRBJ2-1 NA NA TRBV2 TGTGCCAGCGGGAAGGGGTTACGAAGCTCCTACAATGAGCAGTTCTTC CASGKGLRSSYNEQFF
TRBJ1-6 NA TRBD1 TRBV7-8 TGTGCCAGCAGACCGACAGGGGCTATGAATTCACCCCTCCACTTT CASRPTGAMNSPLHF
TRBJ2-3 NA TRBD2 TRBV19 TGTGCCAGTAGTATATCGGGGGGGGTCACAGATACGCAGTATTTT CASSISGGVTDTQYF
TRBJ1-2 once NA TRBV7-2 TGTGCCAGCAGCTTATCAGGGGACTATGGCTACACCTTC CASSLSGDYGYTF
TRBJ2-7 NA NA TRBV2 TGTGCCAGCAGAATCACCTACGAGCAGTACTTC CASRITYEQYF
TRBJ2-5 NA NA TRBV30 TGTGCCTGGAGTGAGTCGGGGGAGACCCAGTACTTC CAWSESGETQYF
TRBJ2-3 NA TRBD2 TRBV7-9 TGTGCCAGCAGGACTAGCGGGGGGATTAGCACAGATACGCAGTATTTT CASRTSGGISTDTQYF
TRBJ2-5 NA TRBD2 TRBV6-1 TGTGCCAGCAGTGAACACGGACTAGCGGGAGAGACCCAGTACTTC CASSEHGLAGETQYF
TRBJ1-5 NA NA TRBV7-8 TGTGCCAGCAGCCCAAACACGAATCAGCCCCAGCATTTT CASSPNTNQPQHF
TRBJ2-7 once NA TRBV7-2 TGTGCCAGCAGCTTAGGAGAATTCTCCTACGAGCAGTACTTC CASSLGEFSYEQYF
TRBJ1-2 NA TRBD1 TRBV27 TGTGCCAGCGGGTCCTGGGACAGTAACTATGGCTACACCTTC CASGSWDSNYGYTF
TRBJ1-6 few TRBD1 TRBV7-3 TGTGCCAGCAGCTCAGGACAGGGTAAATCACCCCTCCACTTT CASSSGQGKSPLHF
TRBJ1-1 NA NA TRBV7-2 TGTGCCAGCAGCTTATCCAGAGGCATGAACACTGAAGCTTTCTTT CASSLSRGMNTEAFF
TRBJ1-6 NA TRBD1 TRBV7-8 TGTGCCAGCAGCTTAGGGGGACAGGGAAATTCACCCCTCCACTTT CASSLGGQGNSPLHF
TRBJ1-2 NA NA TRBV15 TGTGCCACCAGCAGAGGCGAGGGAATGGGCTATGGCTACACCTTC CATSRGEGMGYGYTF
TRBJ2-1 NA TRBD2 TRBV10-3 TGTGCCATCAGCTCTAGCGGTACCTACAATGAGCAGTTCTTC CAISSSGTYNEQFF
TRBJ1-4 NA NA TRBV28 TGTGCCACCCAGGTGTCAACTAATGAAAAACTGTTTTTT CATQVSTNEKLFF
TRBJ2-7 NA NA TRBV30 TGTGCCTGGAGGGGGGCCAGTGAGCAGTACTTC CAWRGASEQYF